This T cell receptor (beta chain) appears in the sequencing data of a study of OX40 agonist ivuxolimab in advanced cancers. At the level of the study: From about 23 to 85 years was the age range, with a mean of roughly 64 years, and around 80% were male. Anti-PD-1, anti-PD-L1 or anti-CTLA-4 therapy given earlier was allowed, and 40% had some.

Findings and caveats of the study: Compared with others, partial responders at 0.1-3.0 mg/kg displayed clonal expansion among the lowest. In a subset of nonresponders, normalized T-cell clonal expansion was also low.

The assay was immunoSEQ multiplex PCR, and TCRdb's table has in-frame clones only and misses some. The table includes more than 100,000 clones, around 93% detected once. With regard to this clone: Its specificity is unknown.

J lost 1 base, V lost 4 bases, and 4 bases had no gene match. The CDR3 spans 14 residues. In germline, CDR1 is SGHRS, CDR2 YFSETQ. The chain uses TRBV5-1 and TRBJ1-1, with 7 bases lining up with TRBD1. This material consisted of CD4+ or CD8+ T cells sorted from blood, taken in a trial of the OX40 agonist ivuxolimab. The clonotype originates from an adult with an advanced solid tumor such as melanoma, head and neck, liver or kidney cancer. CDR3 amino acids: CASSRRTGNTEAFF. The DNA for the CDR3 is TGCGCCAGCAGCCGTAGGACAGGGAACACTGAAGCTTTCTTT.